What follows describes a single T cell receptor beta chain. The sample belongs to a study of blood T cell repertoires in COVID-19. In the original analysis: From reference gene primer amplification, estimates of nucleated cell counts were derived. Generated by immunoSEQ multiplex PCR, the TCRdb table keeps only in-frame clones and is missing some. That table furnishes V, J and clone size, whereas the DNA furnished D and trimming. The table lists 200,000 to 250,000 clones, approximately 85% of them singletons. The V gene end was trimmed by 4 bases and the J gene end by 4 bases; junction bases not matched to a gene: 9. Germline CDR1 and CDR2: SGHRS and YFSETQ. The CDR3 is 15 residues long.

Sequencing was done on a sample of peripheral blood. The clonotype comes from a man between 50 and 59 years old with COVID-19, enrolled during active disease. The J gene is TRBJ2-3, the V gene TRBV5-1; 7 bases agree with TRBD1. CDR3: CASSSTTGFPDTQYF. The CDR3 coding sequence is TGCGCCAGCAGCAGCACGACAGGGTTCCCAGATACGCAGTATTTT. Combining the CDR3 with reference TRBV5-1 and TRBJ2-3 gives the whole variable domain KAGVTQTPRYLIKTRGQQVTLSCSPISGHRSVSWYQQTPGQGLQFLFEYFSETQRNKGNFPGRFSGRQFSNSRSEMNVSTLELGDSALYLCASSSTTGFPDTQYFGPGTRLTVL.